Here is one TCR beta chain with its context. This clonotype was counted ten times or more. Its antigen remains undetermined. No base quality values were provided; no much bigger clone lies one nucleotide off. This record comes from a study of T cells in Graves' hyperthyroidism and ophthalmopathy (dated by TCRdb to the late 2010s). With respect to the entire study: Peripheral blood was sampled at the time of initial diagnosis, prior to any treatment. Whether ophthalmopathy could be predicted prospectively was tested in an independent validation cohort made up of 18 to 20 hyperthyroidism patients plus 17 patients who later progressed to ophthalmopathy. TCR V-J signatures able to tell the groups apart were searched for in a discovery cohort of approximately 95 patients, of whom roughly 42 had Graves' ophthalmopathy and 57 had stable Graves' hyperthyroidism. Following sampling, methimazole starting at 30 mg daily was given to hyperthyroidism patients, and high-dose intravenous methylprednisolone was given to ophthalmopathy patients. The paper describes TCR Vbeta CDR3 sequencing of 120 to 150 peripheral blood samples, made up of fewer than 50 ophthalmopathy patients, 70 to 75 hyperthyroidism patients and 17 progressor patients. In addition, the study compared T-cell repertoires in thyroid tissue and in blood from several Graves' hyperthyroidism patients. The 100 or so discovery patients were randomly split 7:3 into training and test sets. The full study reports these points: Sample size was not statistically predetermined, and investigators were not blinded to group allocation. Most expanded thyroid clonotypes (frequency above 0.001) were also detected in blood, a finding suggesting that blood repertoires may reflect thyroid immune responses. Ophthalmopathy was separated from stable hyperthyroidism by a 13 V-J signature model, with over 85% sensitivity and roughly 81% specificity obtained in cross-validation and 80%/75% obtained in testing. In validation, the model predicted progression to ophthalmopathy a median of around six months before onset, with roughly 71% sensitivity and just under 75% specificity.

Amplification of TCR beta CDR3 regions was carried out from RNA transcripts. The first round of RT-PCR for the TCR CDR3 was performed with the HTBI primer set and the Qiagen OneStep RT-PCR kit. The libraries were constructed in a second round of multiplex PCR and then size-selected and purified. The libraries were sequenced on an Illumina HiSeq2000 using paired-end 100 bp reads. Per the original workflow: SOAPnuke was used to process the raw data, removing reads that contained adapters or uncalled bases, had a mean Phred below 15, or lacked an exact match to the constant primer or identifier. High-quality paired reads were merged using COPE v1.2.5, and each unique nucleotide sequence was defined as a clonotype. Clonotypes were aligned to IMGT TRBV, TRBD and TRBJ reference segments using MiTCR v1.1. Only V-J combinations with frequency above 0.0001, covering about 99% of repertoires, were analysed. The TCS score was defined as the ratio of F50 (clonal expansion) to E x V (chaos), calculated using BLOSUM62-based TCRdist between CDR3 peptides within each V-J. Welch's t-statistics and random forest reduced around 510 V-J features to roughly 13, which were used in a naive Bayes classifier (R e1071). The raw public reads went through TCRdb reprocessing: fastp at Q25, MiXCR clone calling, in-frame beta chains kept. Every distinct CDR3 protein forms one entry, paired with its most common genes and DNA. The V and J calls shown here were made by TCRdb, not taken from the authors' results. The sample table shows roughly 400,000 distinct CDR3 sequences, and about 14% are seen once. 28% of the sample is held by the ten biggest clonotypes.

From the germline V gene, CDR1 is SGHAT and CDR2 is FQNNGV. V ends up 2 bases short and J 5 bases short, with an unmatched junction base count of 8. The CDR3 measures 15 amino acids from cysteine to phenylalanine. Only the CDR3 region is kept as DNA, spanning 45 bases read in frame from base 1. In the ophthalmopathy patients, disease was moderately to severely active, with a Clinical Activity Score of 3 or more, a NOSPECS grade of 4 or more, and a duration of less than 3 months. Patients with uncontrolled infections, other autoimmune diseases, pregnancy or lactation were excluded. Clinical symptoms, serum thyroxine and TRAb, thyroid ultrasound, and orbital computed tomography formed the basis for the diagnoses. PBMCs were isolated from about 10 ml of fresh peripheral blood by Ficoll-Paque density gradient centrifugation. Total RNA was extracted with Trizol reagent, and quality was checked on an Agilent 2100 Bioanalyzer.

The sequence links TRBV11-2 to TRBJ2-7; 8 central nucleotides agree with TRBD1. The source of this sequence is a man aged 50 to 59 with Graves' ophthalmopathy. Sequenced input: blood. In nucleotide form, the sequence is TGTGCCAGCAGCTTAAGGCAGGGGGCCTGGGACGAGCAGTACTTC. This is translated as CASSLRQGAWDEQYF.